Listed here are 12 T cell receptor beta chains from one sample, sequenced in a study of T cells in tuberculosis. TCRdb's copy holds only in-frame clones and misses some; the assay was immunoSEQ multiplex PCR. The sample shows roughly 34,000 clones, around 97% of them seen only once. Input material: PBMCs. The receptors originated from a donor aged 5-35 years with latent tuberculosis or without tuberculosis infection.

CDR3 nucleotide sequence: TGCGCCAGCAGCCCAAAGCGGGAGGCTCAGGGAGATACGCAGTATTTT. Its protein product is CASSPKREAQGDTQYF. The genes are TRBV5-1 and TRBJ2-3; TRBD2 matches 9 bases. Germline V gene lookup returns CDR1 SGHRS and CDR2 YFSETQ. The CDR3 runs to 16 residues. The trim removed 4 bases at V and 5 bases at J, leaving 11 bases unmatched.

CDR3 nucleotide sequence: TGCGCCAGCAGCTTGGGGACAGGGGTCGCAGATACGCAGTATTTT. Translation gives CASSLGTGVADTQYF. The gene calls are TRBV5-1 and TRBJ2-3, with TRBD1 identical over 9 bases. After removal of 0 bases from V and 4 bases from J, the junction contained 3 bases not matched to a gene. The CDR3 runs 15 residues. CDR1 and CDR2 (germline): SGHRS, YFSETQ.

The rearrangement links TRBV7-8 to TRBJ2-2, with 9 bases that match TRBD2. Trimming cost V 4 bases and J 5 bases; bases outside gene matches: 17. This CDR3 spans 19 amino acids. Per the germline V gene, CDR1 is SGHVS and CDR2 is FQNEAQ. The CDR3 region is CASSYPWISSGERTGELFF. In DNA, the CDR3 is TGTGCCAGCAGCTACCCCTGGATCTCTAGCGGGGAGAGAACCGGGGAGCTGTTTTTT.

The chain employs TRBV5-1 and TRBJ2-7; TRBD1 matches at 8 bases. V lost 4 bases, J lost 6 bases, and 9 bases stayed unmatched. CDR3 length equals 14 residues. From germline, CDR1 is SGHRS and CDR2 YFSETQ. The CDR3 reads CASSKKPDRGEQYF. For the CDR3, the DNA is TGCGCCAGCAGCAAAAAGCCTGACAGGGGCGAGCAGTACTTC. The full variable domain, in which reference TRBV5-1 and TRBJ2-7 provide the parts outside the CDR3, is KAGVTQTPRYLIKTRGQQVTLSCSPISGHRSVSWYQQTPGQGLQFLFEYFSETQRNKGNFPGRFSGRQFSNSRSEMNVSTLELGDSALYLCASSKKPDRGEQYFGPGTRLTVT.

The chain couples TRBV23-1 to TRBJ2-1, with 13 bases fitting TRBD2. TRBV23-1 is identified as an open reading frame with a role that is uncertain. The CDR3 extends over 19 amino acids. Germline trimming cut 0 bases from V and 6 bases from J; bases unmatched to any gene: 11. The CDR3 DNA is TGCGCCAGCAGTCAATCGGCCTCAGGGACTAGCGGGAAGGTCAATGAGCAGTTCTTC. This gives the protein CASSQSASGTSGKVNEQFF.

This chain joins TRBV5-6 and TRBJ1-1; 7 bases map to TRBD1. This CDR3 is 13 amino acids long. Trimming at V came to 8 bases and at J to 3 bases, leaving 7 bases not matched to a gene. CDR1 is SGHDT, CDR2 YYEEEE, per germline. CDR3 sequence: CASHTGVYTEAFF. CDR3 sequence (DNA): TGTGCCAGTCACACAGGGGTCTACACTGAAGCTTTCTTT.

The chain recombines TRBV12-5 with TRBJ1-2, with 8 bases lining up with TRBD1. Trimming removed 8 bases from V and 5 bases from J; junction bases left unmatched: 7. Germline V lookup: CDR1 LGHNT, CDR2 FRNRAP. The length of the CDR3 is 13 residues. In DNA, the CDR3 is TGTGCTAGTTTGGACAGGGAGATATATGGCTACACCTTC. Translated, it gives CASLDREIYGYTF.

V gene TRBV4-1 combines with J gene TRBJ2-1; D perhaps matches TRBD2 (6 bases). The CDR3 extends over 16 amino acids. Between the trimmed V and J ends, which lost 1 base and 15 bases, there was a span of 25 bases. Germline V gene data show CDR1 as MGHRA and CDR2 as YSYEKL. The DNA for the CDR3 is TGCGCCAGCAGCCAAGCGTTGACGAAGAGCGGGCCCACACCGTTCTTC. This codes for CASSQALTKSGPTPFF.

The chain carries TRBV28 and TRBJ1-5; D ambiguous. The CDR3 loop spans 14 amino acids. The V end lost 1 base, the J end lost 7 bases, and 11 bases lay between the germline ends. The V gene's germline CDR1 is MDHEN and CDR2 SYDVKM. The CDR3, as DNA: TGTGCCAGCAGTTTATACCGGGTTGGCCAGCCCCAGCATTTT. It specifies CASSLYRVGQPQHF.

The chain joins TRBV11-2 to TRBJ2-5; 10 nucleotides match TRBD1. The germline V gene encodes CDR1 SGHAT and CDR2 FQNNGV. J was trimmed by 6 bases and V by 0 bases; bases with no gene match: 4. The CDR3 is made up of 15 amino acids. Here the CDR3 DNA reads TGTGCCAGCAGCTTAGATCGGGACAGGGGAAAGACCCAGTACTTC. This translates into CASSLDRDRGKTQYF.

V usage is TRBV7-2 and J usage is TRBJ2-1, with 8 bases fitting TRBD2. V lost 1 base to trimming and J lost 3 bases; unmatched junction nucleotides: 14. The germline gives CDR1 SGHTA, CDR2 FQGNSA. The CDR3 totals 19 residues. CDR3 region: CASSLVPSGSNFNYNEQFF. CDR3 nucleotides: TGTGCCAGCAGCTTAGTTCCCAGCGGGAGTAATTTTAACTACAATGAGCAGTTCTTC. Complete variable domain (other parts from reference TRBV7-2 and TRBJ2-1): GAGVSQSPSNKVTEKGKDVELRCDPISGHTALYWYRQSLGQGLEFLIYFQGNSAPDKSGLPSDRFSAERTGGSVSTLTIQRTQQEDSAVYLCASSLVPSGSNFNYNEQFFGPGTRLTVL.

V and J are TRBV5-1 and TRBJ1-1, with 8 bases fitting TRBD1. Trimming removed 4 bases from V and 1 base from J; junction bases left unmatched: 15. Germline CDR1 reads SGHRS; CDR2 reads YFSETQ. The CDR3 sequence is 18 residues long. The DNA for the CDR3 is TGCGCCAGCAGCCCGCGAGGTGGACAGGGTGGGACGAACACTGAAGCTTTCTTT. It encodes CASSPRGGQGGTNTEAFF.